The rows below give T cell receptor beta chains drawn from one sample of a study of cytotoxic CD8 clonotypes in ibrutinib-treated CLL. Profiling relied on immunoSEQ multiplex PCR, and the TCRdb table lists in-frame clones only, not all of them. The data hold about 300,000 clones, with about 64% observed a single time. The source was PBMCs, collected after 36 months of ibrutinib treatment. These receptors were obtained from a human donor with chronic lymphocytic leukemia. CDR3s include the opening cysteine and the closing phenylalanine or tryptophan. The D gene is left open where the match is weak. Size tells how often a clone was seen (once, few, many) or the class of an expanded clone, and some rows leave it out.

v_call: TRBV9
clone_size: -
d_call: TRBD2
j_call: TRBJ2-1
cdr3_aa: CASSVDSGEYNEQFF
cdr3_nt: TGTGCCAGCAGCGTAGACAGCGGGGAGTACAATGAGCAGTTCTTC

v_call: TRBV7-2
clone_size: -
d_call: -
j_call: TRBJ2-7
cdr3_aa: CASSQPGRVYEQYF
cdr3_nt: TGTGCCAGCAGCCAACCGGGACGGGTCTACGAGCAGTACTTC

v_call: TRBV11-2
clone_size: -
d_call: -
j_call: TRBJ2-7
cdr3_aa: CASSLAGRSYEQYF
cdr3_nt: TGTGCCAGCAGCTTGGCAGGGAGGTCCTACGAGCAGTACTTC

v_call: TRBV9
clone_size: -
d_call: TRBD1
j_call: TRBJ2-7
cdr3_aa: CASSVATLGTVGEQYF
cdr3_nt: TGTGCCAGCAGCGTAGCTACGTTGGGGACAGTAGGGGAGCAGTACTTC

v_call: TRBV7-3
clone_size: few
d_call: -
j_call: TRBJ1-2
cdr3_aa: CASSLIAGDYGYTF
cdr3_nt: TGTGCCAGCAGCTTAATAGCAGGGGACTATGGCTACACCTTC

v_call: TRBV5-1
clone_size: -
d_call: -
j_call: TRBJ1-6
cdr3_aa: CASSLDGGPINSPLHF
cdr3_nt: TGCGCCAGCAGCTTGGACGGGGGGCCCATTAATTCACCCCTCCACTTT

v_call: TRBV7-8
clone_size: few
d_call: -
j_call: TRBJ2-7
cdr3_aa: CASSPGLRTEQYF
cdr3_nt: TGTGCCAGCAGCCCTGGACTACGGACCGAGCAGTACTTC

v_call: TRBV18
clone_size: few
d_call: TRBD1
j_call: TRBJ2-1
cdr3_aa: CASSPVRTGRNEQFF
cdr3_nt: TGTGCCAGCTCACCGGTCCGGACAGGGAGAAATGAGCAGTTCTTC

v_call: TRBV7-9
clone_size: -
d_call: -
j_call: TRBJ2-5
cdr3_aa: CASSSQGGFQETQYF
cdr3_nt: TGTGCCAGCAGCTCCCAGGGGGGATTCCAAGAGACCCAGTACTTC

v_call: TRBV19
clone_size: -
d_call: -
j_call: TRBJ2-7
cdr3_aa: CASSNSRSSYEQYF
cdr3_nt: TGTGCCAGTTCAAACTCCCGGAGCTCCTACGAGCAGTACTTC

v_call: TRBV11-2
clone_size: -
d_call: TRBD2
j_call: TRBJ2-1
cdr3_aa: CASSFQRGGSYNEQFF
cdr3_nt: TGTGCCAGCAGCTTCCAGCGGGGGGGCTCCTACAATGAGCAGTTCTTC

v_call: TRBV9
clone_size: -
d_call: TRBD2
j_call: TRBJ2-1
cdr3_aa: CASSVVPSGRSRSNEQFF
cdr3_nt: TGTGCCAGCAGCGTAGTTCCTAGCGGGAGGTCGAGGTCCAATGAGCAGTTCTTC